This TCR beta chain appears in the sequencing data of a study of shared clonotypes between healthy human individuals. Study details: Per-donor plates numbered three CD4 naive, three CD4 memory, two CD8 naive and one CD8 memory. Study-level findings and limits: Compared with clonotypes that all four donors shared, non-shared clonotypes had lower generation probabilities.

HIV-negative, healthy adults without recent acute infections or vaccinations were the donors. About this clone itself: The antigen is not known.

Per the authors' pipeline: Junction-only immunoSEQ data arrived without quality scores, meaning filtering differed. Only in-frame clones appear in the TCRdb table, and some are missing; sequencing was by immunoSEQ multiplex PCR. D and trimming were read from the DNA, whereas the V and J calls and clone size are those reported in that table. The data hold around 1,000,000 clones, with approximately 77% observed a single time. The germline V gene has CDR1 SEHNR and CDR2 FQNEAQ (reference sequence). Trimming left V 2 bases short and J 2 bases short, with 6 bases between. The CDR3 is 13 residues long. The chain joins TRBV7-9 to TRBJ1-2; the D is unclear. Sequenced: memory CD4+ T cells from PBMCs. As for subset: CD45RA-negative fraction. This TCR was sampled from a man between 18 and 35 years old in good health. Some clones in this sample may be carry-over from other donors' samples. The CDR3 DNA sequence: TGTGCCAGCAGCTTACACAGAAACTATGGCTACACCTTC. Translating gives CASSLHRNYGYTF.